One and the same sample provided the 16 T cell receptor beta chains below, sequenced in a study of T cells in Graves' hyperthyroidism and ophthalmopathy. TCR beta CDR3 regions were amplified from RNA transcripts. Initially, a first-round RT-PCR of the TCR CDR3 employed the HTBI primer set. MiXCR, applied by TCRdb to the multiplex PCR reads, yields one record per CDR3 protein. The sample gives a few hundred thousand distinct CDR3 sequences, about 15% of which show up once; approximately 30% is in the top ten. Source material: blood. These receptors came from a woman younger than 45 with Graves' hyperthyroidism.

The chain links TRBV6-1 to TRBJ2-1; D not certain. V shed 5 bases and J shed 6 bases, with 11 bases lying between them. There are 13 residues in the CDR3. Germline values: CDR1 MNHNS, CDR2 SASEGT. CDR3 sequence reads: CASSRVPLNEQFF. CDR3 nucleotides: TGTGCCAGCAGTAGAGTCCCACTCAATGAGCAGTTCTTC.

In its sample, this clonotype was seen many times. The chain joins TRBV10-3 to TRBJ2-1; no definite D call. Per the germline V gene, CDR1 is ENHRY and CDR2 is SYGVKD. V lost 6 bases and J lost 10, with 10 bases in between. The CDR3 totals 11 residues. Here the CDR3 reads CAISVGVEQFF. For the CDR3, the DNA is TGTGCCATCAGCGTTGGTGTAGAGCAGTTCTTC.

The rearrangement uses TRBV3-1 and TRBJ2-7; 8 bases line up with TRBD2. V trimming: 4 bases; J trimming: 2 bases; junction bases outside the gene matches: 7. Germline CDR1 and CDR2: LGHDT and YNNKEL (reference sequence). The CDR3 is made up of 15 amino acids. In DNA form, the CDR3 reads TGTGCCAGCAGCCCCGGGGTAGCGGGAACCTACGAGCAGTACTTC. It is translated as CASSPGVAGTYEQYF.

This clonotype has a handful of counts. The gene calls are TRBV10-3 and TRBJ2-3; 12 bases match TRBD1. Losses at the gene ends were 2 bases for V and 8 bases for J; bases not matched to a gene: 11. The germline V gene encodes CDR1 ENHRY and CDR2 SYGVKD. This CDR3 has 17 amino acids. The CDR3 spells CAISEGVPGQGAGTQYF. In nucleotides, the CDR3 is TGTGCCATCAGTGAGGGCGTCCCGGGACAGGGGGCCGGTACGCAGTATTTT.

There are many counts of this clonotype. The V gene is TRBV3-1, the J gene TRBJ2-7; perhaps TRBD2 as D (6 bases). The V gene's germline CDR1 is LGHDT and CDR2 YNNKEL (reference sequence). With 3 bases removed from V and 2 bases from J, the gap between germline ends came to 14 bases. The CDR3 extends over 15 amino acids. CDR3 residues: CASSHGTGSTYEQYF. CDR3 sequence (DNA): TGTGCCAGCAGCCATGGGACTGGGAGCACCTACGAGCAGTACTTC.

The CDR3 spells CASSVDSSGSWDTQYF. Written as DNA, the CDR3 is TGTGCCAGCAGCGTAGACTCTAGCGGGAGTTGGGATACGCAGTATTTT. The chain is built from TRBV9 and TRBJ2-3, with 10 bases matching TRBD2. V lost 0 bases and J lost 6; bases outside the gene matches: 7. The germline CDR1 and CDR2 sequences are SGDLS and YYNGEE. The CDR3 is 16 amino acids. The entire variable domain, with the rest obtained from reference TRBV9 and TRBJ2-3, is as follows: DSGVTQTPKHLITATGQRVTLRCSPRSGDLSVYWYQQSLDQGLQFLIQYYNGEERAKGNILERFSAQQFPDLHSELNLSSLELGDSALYFCASSVDSSGSWDTQYFGPGTRLTVL.

The chain employs TRBV9 and TRBJ1-4, with D possibly matching TRBD1 (5 bases). The CDR3 is 14 amino acids. V lost 4 bases to trimming and J lost 4 bases, with 11 bases between them. Germline CDR1 reads SGDLS; CDR2 reads YYNGEE. As DNA, the CDR3 is TGTGCCAGCAGCCCGGGGGAGAATAATGAAAAACTGTTTTTT. It encodes CASSPGENNEKLFF.

This clonotype was counted many times. V is TRBV18 and J is TRBJ2-2; a possible D gene is TRBD1 (5 bases). Trimming took off 3 bases at V and 1 base at J, with 12 bases between the two ends. The CDR3 consists of 16 residues. CDR1 is KGHSH, CDR2 LQKENI, per germline. CDR3 DNA: TGTGCCAGCTCACCTCGTACTCAGGGGAACACCGGGGAGCTGTTTTTT. Residues: CASSPRTQGNTGELFF.

The chain has TRBV4-1 and TRBJ2-1; the match to TRBD1 covers 11 bases. CDR1 is MGHRA, CDR2 YSYEKL, per germline. With V trimmed by 4 bases and J by 6 bases, 2 bases remained unmatched. The CDR3 spans 14 residues. The CDR3 spells CASSRDRGVNEQFF. The DNA of the CDR3 is TGCGCCAGCAGCCGGGACAGGGGGGTCAATGAGCAGTTCTTC.

This clonotype was observed many times. The rearrangement uses TRBV20-1 and TRBJ1-1; D unclear. Per germline, CDR1 DFQATT and CDR2 SNEGSKA (reference sequence). The CDR3 sequence is 16 residues long. V dropped 0 bases and J dropped 0 bases, with 14 bases sitting between them. CDR3 nucleotides: TGCAGTGCTAGAGATATCACCCGGCAAATGAACACTGAAGCTTTCTTT. This encodes CSARDITRQMNTEAFF.

The chain recombines TRBV30 with TRBJ1-2; maybe TRBD1 (6 bases). This CDR3 spans 16 amino acids. V lost 2 bases to trimming and J lost 0 bases, with 16 bases between them. Germline loops: CDR1 GTSNPN, CDR2 SVGIG (reference sequence). In DNA, the CDR3 is TGTGCCTGGAGTCCCCTTCCCGGGGGCCCTAACTATGGCTACACCTTC. Protein: CAWSPLPGGPNYGYTF.

This clonotype has a handful of counts. The chain has TRBV3-1 and TRBJ1-2; TRBD1 aligns across 7 bases. There are 14 residues in the CDR3. The V gene end was trimmed by 2 bases and the J gene end by 8 bases; junction bases not matched to a gene: 8. Germline V CDR1 and CDR2: LGHDT, YNNKEL (reference sequence). The CDR3 loop is CASSQLGGGEGYTF. In nucleotides, the CDR3 is TGTGCCAGCAGCCAACTCGGAGGGGGCGAAGGCTACACCTTC.

This clonotype has more than one count but fewer than ten. This rearrangement joins TRBV24-1 to TRBJ2-2, with D perhaps matching TRBD1 or TRBD2 (6 bases each). The V end lost 7 bases, the J end lost 3 bases, and 14 bases lay between the germline ends. Germline loops: CDR1 KGHDR, CDR2 SFDVKD. The CDR3 covers 15 residues. CDR3 loop: CATRATGGDTGELFF. The CDR3 DNA reads TGTGCCACCAGGGCGACAGGAGGGGACACCGGGGAGCTGTTTTTT.

This clonotype came up many times. The rearrangement links TRBV2 to TRBJ2-1; D gene uncertain. V gave up 4 bases and J gave up 9 bases, with 7 bases separating them. This CDR3 has 11 amino acids. CDR1 SNHLY and CDR2 FYNNEI come from the germline V gene. The chain's CDR3 is CASSVRGEQFF. The CDR3, as DNA: TGTGCCAGCAGTGTAAGAGGTGAGCAGTTCTTC.

The rearrangement uses TRBV7-8 and TRBJ2-1; D might be TRBD1 (6 bases). The CDR3 loop spans 12 amino acids. The V gene lost 4 bases and the J gene lost 13 bases, with 14 bases spanning the gap. CDR1 SGHVS and CDR2 FQNEAQ come from the germline V gene. The CDR3 is CASSSVRGDQFF. In nucleotides, the CDR3 is TGTGCCAGCAGCTCGGTCAGGGGCGACCAGTTCTTC.

The V and J genes are TRBV5-4 and TRBJ2-3, with D perhaps matching TRBD2 (6 bases). V was shortened by 4 bases and J by 0 bases, with 12 bases between the two germline ends. The CDR3 extends over 15 amino acids. Germline V gives CDR1 SGHNT, CDR2 YYREEE (reference sequence). CDR3 nucleotides: TGTGCCAGCAGCCCGGGACTGCTGAGCACAGATACGCAGTATTTT. Its translation: CASSPGLLSTDTQYF.